The entry below gives a single T cell receptor beta chain sequence along with its context. Its cognate antigen is unknown. Sequencing used immunoSEQ multiplex PCR; TCRdb keeps in-frame clones, though not all of them. The sample has about 180,000 clones, roughly 85% seen once. This specimen comes from a study of cytomegalovirus exposure and HLA in healthy donors. About the study: A later analysis reported the same platform for the roughly 110 validation repertoires and the 666 first-cohort repertoires.

CDR1 SGHVS and CDR2 FQNEAQ come from the germline V gene. The V end lost 1 base, the J end lost 5 bases, and 5 bases lay between the germline ends. The CDR3 sequence is 12 residues long. Study-wide results and caveats: The study put 150 or so TCR beta chains on its list as cytomegalovirus-associated. Later, an analysis found that TCR clusters from the first cohort tended to co-occur in the 120 validation repertoires. Reports indicated that the classifier achieved high specificity and sensitivity in diagnosing cytomegalovirus status.

The chain couples TRBV7-8 to TRBJ2-5, with D uncertain. The sequence was obtained from a man aged 18 to 29 in good health and CMV-seropositive. Specimen: PBMCs. The CDR3 region has the DNA TGTGCCAGCAGCTTAGTCCGGGAGACCCAGTACTTC. It yields the protein CASSLVRETQYF. Full variable domain (rest looked up from reference TRBV7-8 and TRBJ2-5): GAGVSQSPRYKVAKRGQDVALRCDPISGHVSLFWYQQALGQGPEFLTYFQNEAQLDKSGLPSDRFFAERPEGSVSTLKIQRTQQEDSAVYLCASSLVRETQYFGPGTRLLVL.